This T cell receptor beta chain is from a study of CD8 T cells in Susac syndrome. V was pared by 5 bases and J by 7 bases, with 17 bases between. CDR3 size: 14 residues. The germline V gene has CDR1 KGHSH and CDR2 LQKENI. Regarding this clonotype: As yet, its antigen is unknown.

General study results and limits: The study conceded that relatively few individuals underwent its TCR sequencing and HLA analysis.

Random hexamers were used to reverse transcribe the RNA input (about 0.5 to 1 ug). TCRdb re-analysed the immunoSEQ multiplex PCR reads in MiXCR, keeping a single row per CDR3 protein. The sample has 150,000 or so distinct CDR3 sequences; approximately 95% are singletons. Sequencing input: CD4+ T cells from PBMCs. V is TRBV18 and J is TRBJ1-1; D gene uncertain. This TCR was sampled from a human donor with Susac syndrome. CDR3 in DNA: TGTGCCAGCTCATCCGGAGGTATTGAGGGTGAAGCTTTCTTT. Residues: CASSSGGIEGEAFF.